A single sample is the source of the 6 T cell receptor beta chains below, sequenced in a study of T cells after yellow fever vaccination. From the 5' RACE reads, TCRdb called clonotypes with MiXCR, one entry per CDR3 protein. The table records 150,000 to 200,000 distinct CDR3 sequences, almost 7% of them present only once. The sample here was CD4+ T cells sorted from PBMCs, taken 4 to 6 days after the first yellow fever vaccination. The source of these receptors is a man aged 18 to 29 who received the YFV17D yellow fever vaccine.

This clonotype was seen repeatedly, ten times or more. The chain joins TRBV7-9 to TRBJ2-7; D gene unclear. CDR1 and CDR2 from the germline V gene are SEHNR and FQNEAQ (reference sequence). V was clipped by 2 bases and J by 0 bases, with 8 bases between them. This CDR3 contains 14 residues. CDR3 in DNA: TGTGCCAGCAGCTTAAGTGGTTCCTCCTACGAGCAGTACGTC. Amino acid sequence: CASSLSGSSYEQYV.

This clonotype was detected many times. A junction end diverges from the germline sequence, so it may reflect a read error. CDR3: CASSEGSDTQYF. The CDR3 DNA sequence: TGTGCCAGCAGCGAAGGTTCAGATACGCAGTATTTT. This rearrangement joins TRBV2 to TRBJ2-3; no definite D call. Germline CDR1 and CDR2: SNHLY and FYNNEI. The CDR3 contains 12 residues. The full variable domain, its missing parts supplied by reference TRBV2 and TRBJ2-3, is EPEVTQTPSHQVTQMGQEVILRCVPISNHLYFYWYRQILGQKVEFLVSFYNNEISEKSEIFDDQFSVERPDGSNFTLKIRSTKLEDSAMYFCASSEGSDTQYFGPGTRLTVL.

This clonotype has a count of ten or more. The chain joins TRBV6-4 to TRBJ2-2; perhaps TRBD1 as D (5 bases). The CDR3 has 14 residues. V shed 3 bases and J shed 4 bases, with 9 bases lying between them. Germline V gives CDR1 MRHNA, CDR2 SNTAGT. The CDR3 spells CASSDQGATGELFF. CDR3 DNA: TGTGCCAGCAGTGATCAGGGCGCCACCGGGGAGCTGTTTTTT.

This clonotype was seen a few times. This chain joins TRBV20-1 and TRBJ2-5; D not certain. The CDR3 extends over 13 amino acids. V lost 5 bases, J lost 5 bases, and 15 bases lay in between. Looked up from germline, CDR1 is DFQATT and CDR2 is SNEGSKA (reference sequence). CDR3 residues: CSAAIDKRETQYF. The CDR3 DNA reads TGCAGTGCTGCTATCGATAAAAGGGAGACCCAGTACTTC.

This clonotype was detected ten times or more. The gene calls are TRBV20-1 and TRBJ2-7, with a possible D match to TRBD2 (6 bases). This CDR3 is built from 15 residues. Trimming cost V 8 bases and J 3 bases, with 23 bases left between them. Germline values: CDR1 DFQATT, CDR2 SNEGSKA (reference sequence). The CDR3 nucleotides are TGCAGTCCAAGTAGGTCGCGGGGAGAGGGCTACGAGCAGTACTTC. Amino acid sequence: CSPSRSRGEGYEQYF.

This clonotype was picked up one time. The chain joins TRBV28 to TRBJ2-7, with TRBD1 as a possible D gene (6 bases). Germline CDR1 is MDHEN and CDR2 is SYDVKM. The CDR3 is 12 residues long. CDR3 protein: CASSLPGVKLTV. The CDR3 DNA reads TGTGCCAGCAGTTTGCCAGGGGTGAAACTAACGGTC.